The clone carrying this TCR beta chain was detected many times. No antigen is known for it. The data are from a study of T cells in Graves' hyperthyroidism and ophthalmopathy. General observations from the study: Blood shared most expanded thyroid clonotypes above 0.001.

Germline lookup yields CDR1 MNHEY and CDR2 SMNVEV (reference sequence). The CDR3 loop spans 13 amino acids. Trimming took off 3 bases at V and 5 bases at J, with 7 bases between the two ends. TCR beta CDR3 regions were amplified from RNA. The HTBI primer set drove a first-round RT-PCR of the TCR CDR3. TCRdb itself ran the multiplex PCR reads through MiXCR, one entry per CDR3 protein. The table records approximately 370,000 distinct CDR3 sequences, about 15% of them present only once. This sequence originates from a woman aged 30 to 39 with Graves' hyperthyroidism that later progressed to Graves' ophthalmopathy. The chain links TRBV27 to TRBJ2-2; no reliable D call. Material for sequencing was blood. CDR3: CASSFQETGELFF. The DNA of the CDR3 is TGTGCCAGCAGTTTTCAGGAGACCGGGGAGCTGTTTTTT.